This entry features one T cell receptor (beta chain) sequence. Its antigen is undetermined. Trimming at V came to 4 bases and at J to 7 bases, leaving 11 bases not matched to a gene. Per the germline V gene, CDR1 is SGHNT and CDR2 is YYREEE (reference sequence). The CDR3 is 15 amino acids. These data come from a study of memory CD4+ T cells and cytomegalovirus serostatus. Libraries were prepared by immunoSEQ multiplex PCR; TCRdb keeps only in-frame clonotypes and omits some of them. The table records tens of thousands of clones, 82% of them present only once. Single viable CD3+CD4+CD8-CD45RO+ cells were sorted as the memory CD4+ T cells. Study-wide points: CD4+ memory repertoires contained about two fifths of the roughly 160 reported CMV TCRbeta sequences.

The rearrangement uses TRBV5-4 and TRBJ2-1, with 7 bases that match TRBD2. Sequenced material: memory CD4+ T cells from blood. The clonotype originates from an adult in good health and CMV-seronegative. CDR3 coding DNA: TGTGCCAGCAGCACACACGGGGGGTTTGGTAATGAGCAGTTCTTC. It is translated as CASSTHGGFGNEQFF.